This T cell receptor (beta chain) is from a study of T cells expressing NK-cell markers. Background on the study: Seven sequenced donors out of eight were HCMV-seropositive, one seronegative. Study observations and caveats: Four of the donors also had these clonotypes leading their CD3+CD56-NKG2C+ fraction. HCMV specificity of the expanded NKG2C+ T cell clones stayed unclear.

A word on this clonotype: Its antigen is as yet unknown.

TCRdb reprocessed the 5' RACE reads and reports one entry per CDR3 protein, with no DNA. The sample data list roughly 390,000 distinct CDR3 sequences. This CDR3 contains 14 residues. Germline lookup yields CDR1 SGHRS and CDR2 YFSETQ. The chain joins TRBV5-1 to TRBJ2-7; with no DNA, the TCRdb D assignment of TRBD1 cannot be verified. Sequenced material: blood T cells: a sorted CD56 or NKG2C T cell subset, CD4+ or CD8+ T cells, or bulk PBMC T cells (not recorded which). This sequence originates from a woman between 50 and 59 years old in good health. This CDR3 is CASSPGVGSYEQYF.